These 10 T cell receptor beta chains came from one sample sequenced in a study of T cell responses to AZD1222 COVID-19 vaccine. TCRdb's table, derived via immunoSEQ multiplex PCR, lists solely in-frame clones and lacks some. The sample carries approximately 110,000 clones, more than 70% recorded once. The sequencing used peripheral blood, collected 28 days after the second AZD1222 dose. The source of these receptors is an adult who received the AZD1222 COVID-19 vaccine.

This chain connects TRBV6-6 to TRBJ2-1, with D perhaps TRBD1 (6 bases). V was trimmed by 6 bases and J by 2 bases, leaving 11 bases between them. CDR3 length equals 14 residues. The germline CDR1 and CDR2 sequences are MNHNY and SVGAGI (reference sequence). Here the CDR3 DNA reads TGTGCCAGCAGCGGACAGAATGCCTACAATGAGCAGTTCTTC. Amino acid sequence: CASSGQNAYNEQFF.

This clone appeared once. Other DNA sequences in this specimen translate into the identical CDR3. The chain has TRBV5-4 and TRBJ2-4, with D tentatively TRBD2 (6 bases). The CDR3 runs to 14 residues. CDR1 is SGHNT and CDR2 is YYREEE in the germline V gene (reference sequence). V was clipped by 2 bases and J by 3 bases, with 9 bases between them. CDR3 coding DNA: TGTGCCAGCAGCTTACGGGGAGGCAAAAACATTCAGTACTTC. Amino acid sequence: CASSLRGGKNIQYF.

Written as DNA, the CDR3 is TGTGCCAGCAGCCAAGATCTCGCGGAGTACAATGAGCAGTTCTTC. It yields the protein CASSQDLAEYNEQFF. This chain connects TRBV3-1 (or the pseudogene TRBV3-2) to TRBJ2-1; D gene uncertain. With 0 bases removed from V and 4 bases from J, the gap between germline ends came to 10 bases. The CDR3 length is 15 residues. CDR1 is LGHDT, CDR2 YNNKEL, per germline (reference sequence).

The chain recombines TRBV7-7 with TRBJ2-5; D possibly corresponds to TRBD2 (5 bases). Germline values: CDR1 SSHAT, CDR2 FNYEAQ (reference sequence). The CDR3 spans 13 residues. With 2 bases removed from V and 5 bases from J, the gap between germline ends came to 9 bases. CDR3 sequence reads: CASSLNPGETQYF. In nucleotides, the CDR3 is TGTGCCAGCAGCTTAAATCCGGGGGAGACCCAGTACTTC.

V is TRBV19 and J is TRBJ1-2; D might be TRBD1 (5 bases). The length of the CDR3 is 14 residues. Germline V gives CDR1 LNHDA, CDR2 SQIVND (reference sequence). Trimming stripped 6 bases from V and 2 bases from J, with 13 bases between. DNA of the CDR3: TGTGCCAGTAGAATAATAGGGGAGAACTATGGCTACACCTTC. Its translation: CASRIIGENYGYTF.

The chain has TRBV5-1 and TRBJ2-1; the D gene is possibly TRBD1 (5 bases). Trimming left V 3 bases short and J 3 bases short, with 10 bases between. The CDR3 is 14 residues long. Germline loops: CDR1 SGHRS, CDR2 YFSETQ. The CDR3 reads CASSSRQHYNEQFF. The CDR3, as DNA: TGCGCCAGCAGCTCCCGACAGCACTACAATGAGCAGTTCTTC.

V is TRBV4-1 and J is TRBJ2-7, with D tentatively TRBD2 (5 bases). This CDR3 spans 12 amino acids. Looked up from germline, CDR1 is MGHRA and CDR2 is YSYEKL. Trimming removed 1 base at V and 6 bases at J, with 7 bases between. The CDR3 DNA is TGCGCCAGCAGCCAAGGCGAGGGCGAGCAGTACTTC. This gives the protein CASSQGEGEQYF.

The chain employs TRBV18 and TRBJ2-3; 7 nucleotides agree with TRBD2. Germline assignment: CDR1 KGHSH and CDR2 LQKENI. V shed 6 bases, J shed 3 bases, and the junction held 9 bases outside the gene matches. This CDR3 has 15 amino acids. CDR3 residues: CASSPWGEGTDTQYF. CDR3 nucleotides: TGTGCCAGCTCCCCCTGGGGGGAGGGGACAGATACGCAGTATTTT.

The chain recombines TRBV7-8 with TRBJ1-2, with D unclear. Germline V gene lookup returns CDR1 SGHVS and CDR2 FQNEAQ. The V end lost 5 bases, the J end lost 0 bases, and 10 bases lay between the germline ends. This CDR3 is 14 amino acids long. This chain's CDR3 is CASSPEVSNYGYTF. The CDR3 nucleotides are TGTGCCAGCAGCCCGGAGGTATCTAACTATGGCTACACCTTC.

The V gene is TRBV19, the J gene TRBJ2-4; D is possibly TRBD2 (6 bases). CDR3 length: 14 residues. Trimming cost V 5 bases and J 6 bases, with 14 bases left between them. Germline V gene lookup returns CDR1 LNHDA and CDR2 SQIVND (reference sequence). Here the CDR3 DNA reads TGTGCCAGTAGTGTCGGGGGTTTGGGAAACATTCAGTACTTC. This encodes CASSVGGLGNIQYF.